Listed below are T cell receptor beta chains from one sample, sequenced in a study of shared clonotypes between healthy human individuals. Assay used: immunoSEQ multiplex PCR; TCRdb lists only in-frame clones, some missing. Of some 500,000 clones in the sample, 79% were seen once. Sample: PBMCs. The receptors were sampled from a woman aged 40 to 50 in good health. Some clones in this sample may be carry-over from other donors' samples. Both conserved end residues are part of each CDR3. Each record gives: CDR3 length, D gene, clone size, J gene, V gene, CDR3 DNA, CDR3 protein. A D gene is named only where the DNA matches it firmly. Clone size is not always given. Where it is, it says once, few, many or a class for expanded clones.

16	TRBD2	.	TRBJ2-2	TRBV9	TGTGCCAGCAGCGTAGGCCCTAGCGGGGCGACCGGGGAGCTGTTTTTT	CASSVGPSGATGELFF
13	.	.	TRBJ1-2	TRBV7-3	TGTGCCAGCAGCTTAGGCGGCAGCTATGGCTACACCTTC	CASSLGGSYGYTF
13	.	.	TRBJ2-7	TRBV9	TGTGCCAGCAGCGCTACTAGTTCCTACAAGCAGTACTTC	CASSATSSYKQYF
16	TRBD2	.	TRBJ2-7	TRBV9	TGTGCCAGCAGCGTAGGCGCTAGCGGGGGCTCCTACGAGCAGTACTTC	CASSVGASGGSYEQYF
15	TRBD2	.	TRBJ2-3	TRBV5-1	TGCGCCAGTTATCGAGGCGGGGGTCGGGGAGATACGCAGTATTTT	CASYRGGGRGDTQYF
15	TRBD1	.	TRBJ2-5	TRBV5-4	TGTGCCAGCAGTTCTTCTCGGACAGGCAGGGAGACCCAGTACTTC	CASSSSRTGRETQYF
15	TRBD1	.	TRBJ1-1	TRBV18	TGTGCCAGCTCACCACGGGACAGGGACCACACTGAAGCTTTCTTT	CASSPRDRDHTEAFF
14	.	.	TRBJ2-5	TRBV28	TGTGCCAGCAGTTTAGCAGGGCCCGGGGAGACCCAGTACTTC	CASSLAGPGETQYF
13	.	.	TRBJ1-5	TRBV7-9	TGTGCCAGCAGCCAAGGGGACGGTCAGCCCCAGCATTTT	CASSQGDGQPQHF
15	TRBD2	.	TRBJ2-1	TRBV9	TGTGCCAGCAGCGTAGTCGGGACTACCTACAATGAGCAGTTCTTC	CASSVVGTTYNEQFF
14	.	.	TRBJ2-5	TRBV11-2	TGTGCCAGCAGCTACTTCGGGCGGACTGAGACCCAGTACTTC	CASSYFGRTETQYF
14	.	.	TRBJ1-1	TRBV7-2	TGTGCCAGCAGCTTTGGTTTGAGGGACACTGAAGCTTTCTTT	CASSFGLRDTEAFF
15	TRBD2	.	TRBJ2-1	TRBV28	TGTGCCAGCAGCCGGACTAGCGGGAGGGCCAATGAGCAGTTCTTC	CASSRTSGRANEQFF
13	.	.	TRBJ2-5	TRBV5-1	TGCGCCAGCAGCCCGGGATCGCCAGAGACCCAGTACTTC	CASSPGSPETQYF
15	TRBD1	.	TRBJ2-5	TRBV10-3	TGTGCCATCAGCCGAATGACAGGGGGCCAAGAGACCCAGTACTTC	CAISRMTGGQETQYF
13	.	.	TRBJ2-7	TRBV28	TGTGCCAGCAGGCCGGGACCCAAACGCGAGCAGTACTTC	CASRPGPKREQYF
12	.	.	TRBJ1-6	TRBV28	TGTGCCAGCGGGCCTGCGAACTCACCCCTCCACTTT	CASGPANSPLHF
15	TRBD2	.	TRBJ2-5	TRBV18	TGTGCCAGCTCTTCAGGACTAGCGGGAGCAGAGACCCAGTACTTC	CASSSGLAGAETQYF
16	TRBD1	.	TRBJ2-7	TRBV28	TGTGCCAGCAGTTTACAGGGACAGGGGGCGGGTCGCGAGCAGTACTTC	CASSLQGQGAGREQYF
13	.	.	TRBJ1-2	TRBV7-3	TGTGCCAGCAGCTTAGGAGCTAACTATGGCTACACCTTC	CASSLGANYGYTF
15	TRBD2	.	TRBJ2-7	TRBV4-2	TGTGCCAGCAGCCCCACTAGCGGGAGCGATTACGGGCAGTACTTC	CASSPTSGSDYGQYF
13	TRBD2	.	TRBJ2-5	TRBV6-1	TGTGCCAGCAGTGAAACGCGGGAGGGGACCCAGTACTTC	CASSETREGTQYF
15	TRBD2	.	TRBJ2-7	TRBV19	TGTGCCAGTAGTATAGAGACCGGGGGGTTCTACGAGCAGTACTTC	CASSIETGGFYEQYF
18	.	.	TRBJ2-2	TRBV5-1	TGCGCCAGCAGCTTGGTGGGGGCGGTTTTGTCGGACACCGGGGAGCTGTTTTTT	CASSLVGAVLSDTGELFF
20	.	.	TRBJ2-2	TRBV6-4	TGTGCCAGCAGCTCCAGGGGATTGCGCATGGCCTACGCGAACACCGGGGAGCTGTTTTTT	CASSSRGLRMAYANTGELFF
14	.	.	TRBJ1-3	TRBV30	TGTGCCTGGAGTGGGGCAGGATATGAGGGGACCATATATTTT	CAWSGAGYEGTIYF
15	TRBD1	few	TRBJ1-6	TRBV7-9	TGTGCCAGCAGCTTCGGACAGGGGAATAATTCACCCCTCCACTTT	CASSFGQGNNSPLHF
18	TRBD1	.	TRBJ1-4	TRBV18	TGTGCCAGCTCACCTCGCCAAGCGGGACAGGGGGTTAATGAAAAACTGTTTTTT	CASSPRQAGQGVNEKLFF
13	.	once	TRBJ1-2	TRBV2	TGTGCCAGCAGTCAGACTGTGGGGTATGGCTACACCTTC	CASSQTVGYGYTF
15	.	.	TRBJ2-2	TRBV5-1	TGCGCCAGCAGCTTGGTGTTTGGGGAGACCGGGGAGCTGTTTTTT	CASSLVFGETGELFF
16	.	few	TRBJ1-1	TRBV6-5	TGTGCCAGCAGTTACTCGCTGCTGCGGGGGGACACTGAAGCTTTCTTT	CASSYSLLRGDTEAFF
14	TRBD2	few	TRBJ2-5	TRBV29-1	TGCAGCGTTCGGGGACTAGCGGGCGGGGAGACCCAGTACTTC	CSVRGLAGGETQYF
14	.	.	TRBJ2-1	TRBV7-3	TGTGCCAGCAGCTTAAGCCGGGCCGCCAATGAGCAGTTCTTC	CASSLSRAANEQFF